This TCR beta chain was documented in a study of CD8+CD57+ T cells in acquired aplastic anemia. Germline V lookup: CDR1 SGHTA, CDR2 FQGNSA. The CDR3 consists of 16 residues. Trimming pared 1 base from V and 0 bases from J, leaving 12 bases between. Investigators profiled TCR beta VDJ and CDR3 from genomic DNA template. TCRdb processed the reads anew with MiXCR; each CDR3 protein has one entry. The sample lists 55,000 to 80,000 distinct CDR3 sequences; approximately 50% were seen once. This TCR derives from a human donor in good health, serving as a control. The V and J genes are TRBV7-2 and TRBJ2-5; tentatively, D is TRBD1 (6 bases). The source material was sorted CD4+, CD8+, or CD8+CD57+ T cells (not recorded which) from PBMCs. The DNA for the CDR3 is TGTGCCAGCAGCTTAGGGTGGGACAAGTACCAAGAGACCCAGTACTTC. Amino acid sequence: CASSLGWDKYQETQYF.